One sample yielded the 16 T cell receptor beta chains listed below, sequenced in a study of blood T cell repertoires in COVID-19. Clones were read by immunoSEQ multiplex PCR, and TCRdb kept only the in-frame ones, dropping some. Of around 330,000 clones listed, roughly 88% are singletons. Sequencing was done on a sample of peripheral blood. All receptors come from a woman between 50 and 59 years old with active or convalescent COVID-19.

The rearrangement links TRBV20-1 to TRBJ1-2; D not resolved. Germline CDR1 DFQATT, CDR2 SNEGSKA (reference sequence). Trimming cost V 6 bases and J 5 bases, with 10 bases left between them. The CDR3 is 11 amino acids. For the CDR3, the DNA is TGCAGTGCAGCAGGCGGGTATGGCTACACCTTC. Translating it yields CSAAGGYGYTF.

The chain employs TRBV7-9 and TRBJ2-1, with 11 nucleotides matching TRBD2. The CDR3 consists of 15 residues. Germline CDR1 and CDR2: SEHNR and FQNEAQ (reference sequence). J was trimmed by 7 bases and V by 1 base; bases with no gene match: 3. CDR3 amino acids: CASSLVASGRNEQFF. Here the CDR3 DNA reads TGTGCCAGCAGCTTAGTGGCTAGCGGGAGGAATGAGCAGTTCTTC.

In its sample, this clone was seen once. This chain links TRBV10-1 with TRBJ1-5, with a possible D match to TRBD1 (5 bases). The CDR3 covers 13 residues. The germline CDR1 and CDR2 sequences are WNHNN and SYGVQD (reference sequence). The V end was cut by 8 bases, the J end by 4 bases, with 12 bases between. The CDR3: CASQGNGNQPQHF. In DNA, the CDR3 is TGCGCCAGCCAGGGTAACGGGAATCAGCCCCAGCATTTT.

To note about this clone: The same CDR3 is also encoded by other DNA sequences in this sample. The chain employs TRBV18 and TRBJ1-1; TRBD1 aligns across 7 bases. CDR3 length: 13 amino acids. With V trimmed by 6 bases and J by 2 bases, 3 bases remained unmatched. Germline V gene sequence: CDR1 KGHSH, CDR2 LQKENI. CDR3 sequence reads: CASSRQGNTEAFF. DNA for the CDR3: TGTGCCAGCTCGCGACAGGGTAACACTGAAGCTTTCTTT.

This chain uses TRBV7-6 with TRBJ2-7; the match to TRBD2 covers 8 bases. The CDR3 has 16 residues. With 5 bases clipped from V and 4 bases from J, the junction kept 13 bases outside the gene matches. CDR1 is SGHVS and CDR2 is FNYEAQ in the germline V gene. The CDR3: CASSAGDGRGRYEQYF. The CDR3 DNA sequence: TGTGCCAGCAGCGCGGGAGACGGGAGGGGGAGGTACGAGCAGTACTTC.

CDR3 loop: CASSLGLAGVVETQYF. The CDR3 DNA reads as TGTGCCAGCAGCTTAGGACTAGCGGGAGTTGTGGAGACCCAGTACTTC. The chain has TRBV7-2 and TRBJ2-5; TRBD2 agrees at 12 bases. Germline loops: CDR1 SGHTA, CDR2 FQGNSA. Trimming cost V 1 base and J 5 bases; bases outside gene matches: 5. The CDR3 loop spans 16 amino acids. Combining the CDR3 with reference TRBV7-2 and TRBJ2-5 gives the whole variable domain GAGVSQSPSNKVTEKGKDVELRCDPISGHTALYWYRQSLGQGLEFLIYFQGNSAPDKSGLPSDRFSAERTGGSVSTLTIQRTQQEDSAVYLCASSLGLAGVVETQYFGPGTRLLVL.

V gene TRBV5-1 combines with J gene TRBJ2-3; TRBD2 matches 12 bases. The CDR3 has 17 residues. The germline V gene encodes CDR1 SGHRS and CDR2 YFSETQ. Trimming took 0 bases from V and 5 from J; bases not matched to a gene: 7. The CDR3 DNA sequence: TGCGCCAGCAGCTTGGCACCTAGCGGGGGGGCTGTAGATACGCAGTATTTT. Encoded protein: CASSLAPSGGAVDTQYF.

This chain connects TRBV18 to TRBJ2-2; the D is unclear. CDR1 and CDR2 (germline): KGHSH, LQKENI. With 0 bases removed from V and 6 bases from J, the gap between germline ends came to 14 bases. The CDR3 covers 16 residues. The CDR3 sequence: CASSPPLQVRAGELFF. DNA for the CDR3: TGTGCCAGCTCACCACCGCTTCAAGTTCGCGCCGGGGAGCTGTTTTTT.

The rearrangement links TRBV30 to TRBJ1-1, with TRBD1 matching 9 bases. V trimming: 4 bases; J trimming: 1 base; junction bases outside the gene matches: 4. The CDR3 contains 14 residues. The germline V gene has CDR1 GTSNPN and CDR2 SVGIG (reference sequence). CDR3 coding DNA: TGTGCCTGGAATCGGGACAGGGCGAACACTGAAGCTTTCTTT. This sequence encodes CAWNRDRANTEAFF.

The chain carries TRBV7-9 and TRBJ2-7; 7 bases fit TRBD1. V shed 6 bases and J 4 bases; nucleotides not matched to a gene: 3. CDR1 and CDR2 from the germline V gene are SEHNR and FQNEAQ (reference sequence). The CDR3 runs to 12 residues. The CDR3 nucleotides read TGTGCCAGCAGTCAACAGGGGTACGAGCAGTACTTC. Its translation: CASSQQGYEQYF.

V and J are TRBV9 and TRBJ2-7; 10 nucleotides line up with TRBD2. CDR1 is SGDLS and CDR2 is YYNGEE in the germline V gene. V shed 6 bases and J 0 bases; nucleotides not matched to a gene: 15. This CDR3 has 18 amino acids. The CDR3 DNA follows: TGTGCCAGCATCGAGAGGCTAAGGACTAGCGGTATCTCCTACGAGCAGTACTTC. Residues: CASIERLRTSGISYEQYF.

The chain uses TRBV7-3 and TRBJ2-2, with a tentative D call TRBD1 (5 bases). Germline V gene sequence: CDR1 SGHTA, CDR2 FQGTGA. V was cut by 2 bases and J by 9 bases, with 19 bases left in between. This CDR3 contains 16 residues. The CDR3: CASSLLVDKDFRELFF. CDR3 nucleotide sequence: TGTGCCAGCAGCTTATTGGTGGACAAGGATTTCCGGGAGCTGTTTTTT. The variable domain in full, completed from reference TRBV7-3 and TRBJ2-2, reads GAGVSQTPSNKVTEKGKYVELRCDPISGHTALYWYRQSLGQGPEFLIYFQGTGAADDSGLPNDRFFAVRPEGSVSTLKIQRTERGDSAVYLCASSLLVDKDFRELFFGEGSRLTVL.

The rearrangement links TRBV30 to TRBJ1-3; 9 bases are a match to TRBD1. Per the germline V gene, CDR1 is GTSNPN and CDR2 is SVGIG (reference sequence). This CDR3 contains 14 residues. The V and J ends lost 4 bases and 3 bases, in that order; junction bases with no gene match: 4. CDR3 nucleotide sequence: TGTGCCTGGACGACAGGGGGGGTTGGAAACACCATATATTTT. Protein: CAWTTGGVGNTIYF.

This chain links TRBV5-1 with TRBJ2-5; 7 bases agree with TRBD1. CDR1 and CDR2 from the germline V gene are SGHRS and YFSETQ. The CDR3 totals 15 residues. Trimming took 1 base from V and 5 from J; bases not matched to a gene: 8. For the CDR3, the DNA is TGCGCCAGCAGCTTGCGGTCGGTAGGGGGCGAGACCCAGTACTTC. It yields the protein CASSLRSVGGETQYF.

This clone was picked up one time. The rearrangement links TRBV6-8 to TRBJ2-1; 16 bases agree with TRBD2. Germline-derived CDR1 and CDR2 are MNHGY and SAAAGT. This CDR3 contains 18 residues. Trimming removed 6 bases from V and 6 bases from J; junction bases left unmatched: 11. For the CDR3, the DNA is TGTGCCAGCAGCGGGACTAGCGGGAGGGCCTTTCATCTCAATGAGCAGTTCTTC. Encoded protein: CASSGTSGRAFHLNEQFF.

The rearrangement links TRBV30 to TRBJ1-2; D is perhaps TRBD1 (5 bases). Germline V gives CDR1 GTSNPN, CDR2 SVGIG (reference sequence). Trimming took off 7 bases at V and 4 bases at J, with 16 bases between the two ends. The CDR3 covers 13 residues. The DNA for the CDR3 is TGTGCCTCACTACGGCGGGGCGTCTATGGCTACACCTTC. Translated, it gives CASLRRGVYGYTF. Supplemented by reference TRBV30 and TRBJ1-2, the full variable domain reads SQTIHQWPATLVQPVGSPLSLECTVEGTSNPNLYWYRQAAGRGLQLLFYSVGIGQISSEVPQNLSASRPQDRQFILSSKKLLLSDSGFYLCASLRRGVYGYTFGSGTRLTVV.